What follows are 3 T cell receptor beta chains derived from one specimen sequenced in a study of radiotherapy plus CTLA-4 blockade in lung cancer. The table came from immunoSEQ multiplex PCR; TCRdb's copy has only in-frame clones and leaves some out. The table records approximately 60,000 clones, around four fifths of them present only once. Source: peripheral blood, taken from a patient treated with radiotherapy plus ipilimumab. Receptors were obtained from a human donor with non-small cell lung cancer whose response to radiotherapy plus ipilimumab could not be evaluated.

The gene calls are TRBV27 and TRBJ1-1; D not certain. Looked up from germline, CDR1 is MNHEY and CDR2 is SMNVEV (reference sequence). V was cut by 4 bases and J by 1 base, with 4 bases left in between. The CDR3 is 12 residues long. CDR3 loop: CASSSWNTEAFF. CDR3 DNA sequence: TGTGCCAGCAGTTCGTGGAACACTGAAGCTTTCTTT.

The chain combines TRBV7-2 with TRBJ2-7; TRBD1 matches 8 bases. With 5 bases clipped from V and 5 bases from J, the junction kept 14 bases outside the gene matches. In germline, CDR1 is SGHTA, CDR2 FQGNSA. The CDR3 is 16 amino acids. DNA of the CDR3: TGTGCCAGCAGCCCGGACAGGACAGGGATTAGGGACGAGCAGTACTTC. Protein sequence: CASSPDRTGIRDEQYF.

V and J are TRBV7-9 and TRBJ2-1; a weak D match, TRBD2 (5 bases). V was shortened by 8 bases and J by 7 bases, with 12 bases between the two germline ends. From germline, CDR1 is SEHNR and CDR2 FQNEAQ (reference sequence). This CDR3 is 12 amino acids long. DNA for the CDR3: TGTGCCAGCGCTAGCCGACGGAATGAGCAGTTCTTC. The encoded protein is CASASRRNEQFF. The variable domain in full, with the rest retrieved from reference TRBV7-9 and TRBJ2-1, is DTGVSQNPRHKITKRGQNVTFRCDPISEHNRLYWYRQTLGQGPEFLTYFQNEAQLEKSRLLSDRFSAERPKGSFSTLEIQRTEQGDSAMYLCASASRRNEQFFGPGTRLTVL.